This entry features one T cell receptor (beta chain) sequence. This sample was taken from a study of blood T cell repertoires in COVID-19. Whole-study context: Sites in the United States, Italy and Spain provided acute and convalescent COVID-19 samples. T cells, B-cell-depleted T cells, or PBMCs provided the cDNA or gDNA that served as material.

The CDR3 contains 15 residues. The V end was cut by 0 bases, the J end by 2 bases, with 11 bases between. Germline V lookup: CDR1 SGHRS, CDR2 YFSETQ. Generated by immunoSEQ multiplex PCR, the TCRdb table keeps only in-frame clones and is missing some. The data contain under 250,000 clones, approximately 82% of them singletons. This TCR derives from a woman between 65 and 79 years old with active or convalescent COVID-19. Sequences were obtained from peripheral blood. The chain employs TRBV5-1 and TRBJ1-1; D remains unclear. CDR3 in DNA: TGCGCCAGCAGCTTGGCCCTGACACCTAACACTGAAGCTTTCTTT. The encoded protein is CASSLALTPNTEAFF.